This T cell receptor (beta chain) was found in a study of OX40 agonist ivuxolimab in advanced cancers. For the study in its entirety: Ivuxolimab was a fully human IgG2 agonistic monoclonal antibody targeting the costimulatory receptor OX40 (CD134). The paper covers the monotherapy dose-escalation part of the phase I ivuxolimab trial, which included N of about 56 patients. Partial responses were achieved by three dose-escalation patients, of whom one had hepatocellular carcinoma and two had cutaneous melanoma. Among the roughly 50 dose-escalation patients, some 20 had hepatocellular carcinoma, roughly 15 melanoma, 9 renal cell carcinoma and 9 head and neck cancer. A male proportion of nearly 85% and a mean age of approximately 61 years, ranging from roughly 23 to 79, were recorded for the dose-escalation cohort. Intravenous ivuxolimab was administered to patients every 2 weeks at six dose levels: 0.01, 0.1, 0.3, 1.5, 3 and 10 mg/kg. Peripheral TCRbeta sequencing aimed to test whether ivuxolimab altered TCR sequence diversity and caused clonal T-cell expansion. Prior anti-PD-1, anti-PD-L1 or anti-CTLA-4 therapy was permitted, and checkpoint inhibitors had been received by about 44% of dose-escalation patients.

For sequencing of the TCRbeta CDR3 region, genomic DNA was extracted from the sorted cells. The immunoSEQ Assay was used for sequencing of TCRbeta CDR3 regions. What TCRdb holds here is the immuneACCESS table cut down to in-frame rearrangements. Part of the clones is not present; checked against another copy, under half of the missing clones reflect an unresolved V gene, and the others are unexplained. Here the sample has more than 75,000 clones; approximately 83% occur a single time. Jointly, the top ten make up roughly 5.5% of the sample. Broad study findings and their caveats: The antigen specificity of the clonally expanded peripheral T cells was not determined. Clonal expansion of both CD4+ and CD8+ blood T cells was observed from baseline to week 6 at doses 0.1 to 3.0 mg/kg. After ivuxolimab, CD8+ T cells had more expanded clones than CD4+ T cells on average. Low levels of normalized T-cell clonal expansion were also shown by some nonresponding patients. In the 0.1-3.0 mg/kg groups, partial responders had among the lowest normalized peripheral clonal expansion, particularly in CD8+ T cells.

V ends up 7 bases short and J 0 bases short, with an unmatched junction base count of 9. CDR1 and CDR2, per the germline V gene, are SQVTM and ANQGSEA. The CDR3, from cysteine to phenylalanine, totals 17 residues. The kept DNA is CDR3 alone, 51 bases in frame from the first base. Details on this clone: The antigen it binds to is not known. No quality values exist for individual bases; no much larger clone is one base distant.

The trial excluded patients who had a history of autoimmune disease or who were on systemic immunosuppression. In every dose cohort, peripheral blood was drawn for TCR sequencing at baseline, cycle 4 day 1, and cycle 7 day 1. The samples were taken from a phase I, first-in-human, multicenter, open-label dose-escalation trial of ivuxolimab. Adults with locally advanced or metastatic melanoma, renal cell, hepatocellular, or head and neck squamous cell carcinoma were enrolled in the trial. CD4+ and CD8+ T cells were sorted separately from peripheral blood before TCR sequencing. This material consisted of CD4+ or CD8+ T cells sorted from blood, taken in a trial of the OX40 agonist ivuxolimab. This sequence originates from an adult with an advanced solid tumor such as melanoma, head and neck, liver or kidney cancer. The sequence is built from TRBV29-1 and TRBJ1-4; TRBD1 aligns with 12 central bases. The DNA sequence reads TGCAGCGCCGGTTGGGACAGGGGGCTGGCAACTAATGAAAAACTGTTTTTT. The resulting protein is CSAGWDRGLATNEKLFF.